This TCR beta chain was captured in a study of shared clonotypes between healthy human individuals. General observations from the study: Rarefaction showed sorted-subset sequencing was incomplete despite large depth. Lower generation probabilities were found for non-shared clonotypes than for those shared by all four donors.

Partitioning of CD4+ cells yielded a CD45RA+ naive subset and a CD45RA-negative memory subset. CDR1 SEHNR and CDR2 FQNEAQ come from the germline V gene (reference sequence). The CDR3 sequence is 14 residues long. With 1 base removed from V and 3 bases from J, the gap between germline ends came to 8 bases. Comment on this clone: Its antigen remains unknown.

Per sorted-subset replicate PCR, input was approximately 180 ng DNA, representing tens of thousands of T cell genomes. Libraries were prepared by immunoSEQ multiplex PCR; TCRdb keeps only in-frame clonotypes and omits some of them. The top ten hold 0.1% to 0.15% of the sample, which has millions of clones, 90% to 95% seen once. The origin of this receptor is a man in his late teens or twenties in good health. The chain has TRBV7-9 and TRBJ2-3, with no clear D. The sequenced sample consisted of naive CD4+ T cells sorted from blood. Documented subset: CD45RA+ positively selected. The CDR3 is CASSLGHETDTQYF. Here the CDR3 DNA reads TGTGCCAGCAGCTTAGGGCATGAAACAGATACGCAGTATTTT.